Listed here are 18 T cell receptor beta chains from one sample, sequenced in a study of T cell changes during pregnancy in multiple sclerosis. Profiling relied on immunoSEQ multiplex PCR, and the TCRdb table lists in-frame clones only, not all of them. Of around 34,000 clones in the sample, around 90% were seen once. The sequencing used CD4+ T cells from peripheral blood mononuclear cells, collected in the second trimester of pregnancy. These receptors were obtained from a female donor with multiple sclerosis, enrolled in a pregnancy study.

This chain links TRBV29-1 with TRBJ1-1, with D possibly being TRBD1 (6 bases). Germline V CDR1 and CDR2: SQVTM, ANQGSEA. The CDR3 totals 14 residues. The ends were cut back, 6 bases at V and 3 bases at J, with 17 bases in the middle. CDR3 nucleotides: TGCAGCGTGACAGGAACCCTGAGGGACACTGAAGCTTTCTTT. Its protein is CSVTGTLRDTEAFF.

J is TRBJ2-3 and V is TRBV12-5, with D possibly TRBD1 on 6 matching bases. Trimming left V 0 bases short and J 3 bases short, with 22 bases between. The CDR3 is 19 amino acids. Germline V gives CDR1 LGHNT, CDR2 FRNRAP. The CDR3: CASGLVVFGQSARTDTQYF. CDR3 DNA: TGTGCTAGTGGTTTGGTAGTATTCGGACAGTCCGCACGGACAGATACGCAGTATTTT.

Only one count was recorded for this clone. The chain employs TRBV19 and TRBJ2-7; D gene ambiguous. CDR1 is LNHDA, CDR2 SQIVND, per germline (reference sequence). This CDR3 is built from 12 residues. V lost 7 bases, J lost 6 bases, and 13 bases lay in between. As DNA, the CDR3 is TGTGCCAGTAACACTTTATCGGGCGAGCAGTACTTC. Its protein product is CASNTLSGEQYF. Full variable domain (remainder filled in from reference TRBV19 and TRBJ2-7): DGGITQSPKYLFRKEGQNVTLSCEQNLNHDAMYWYRQDPGQGLRLIYYSQIVNDFQKGDIAEGYSVSREKKESFPLTVTSAQKNPTAFYLCASNTLSGEQYFGPGTRLTVT.

On this clone: The junction departs from germline at one end; a sequencing error may be responsible. The CDR3 region is CATSPRDSYHEQFF. The DNA for the CDR3 is TGTGCCACCAGCCCCCGGGACTCCTACCATGAGCAGTTCTTC. V gene TRBV15 combines with J gene TRBJ2-1; a weak D match, TRBD2 (6 bases). Germline V gene data show CDR1 as LNHNV and CDR2 as YYDKDF (reference sequence). The CDR3 consists of 14 residues.

This clone was found once. The chain recombines TRBV5-6 with TRBJ2-4, with TRBD1 matching over 10 bases. CDR3 size: 19 residues. After removal of 4 bases from V and 0 bases from J, the junction contained 13 bases not matched to a gene. Germline V gene lookup returns CDR1 SGHDT and CDR2 YYEEEE. The CDR3 DNA sequence: TGTGCCAGCAGCCAACTCCGGGACAGGGGTGCTCTAGCCAAAAACATTCAGTACTTC. Translating it yields CASSQLRDRGALAKNIQYF.

This clone was counted between two and nine times. J is TRBJ1-2 and V is TRBV6-1; D may be TRBD1 (6 bases). The CDR3 length is 15 residues. V was shortened by 2 bases and J by 4 bases, with 14 bases between the two germline ends. The germline V gene encodes CDR1 MNHNS and CDR2 SASEGT. The chain's CDR3 is CASSEFSGDTYGYTF. CDR3 nucleotide sequence: TGTGCCAGCAGTGAATTCTCAGGGGATACCTATGGCTACACCTTC.

V and J are TRBV6-4 and TRBJ2-6; 9 bases match TRBD1. The V gene's germline CDR1 is MRHNA and CDR2 SNTAGT. With 1 base clipped from V and 5 bases from J, the junction kept 9 bases outside the gene matches. The CDR3 length is 18 residues. CDR3 in DNA: TGTGCCAGCAGTGACTTGGGACAGGGCCGAAGTAGGGCCAACGTCCTGACTTTC. Translating it yields CASSDLGQGRSRANVLTF.

This clone was seen more than once but under ten times. The chain recombines TRBV2 with TRBJ1-1, with D possibly being TRBD1 (6 bases). The germline V gene encodes CDR1 SNHLY and CDR2 FYNNEI. V lost 6 bases and J lost 5, with 19 bases in between. The length of the CDR3 is 15 residues. CDR3 nucleotide sequence: TGTGCCAGCAGGGAACGGACAGTTTTCCTAACTGAAGCTTTCTTT. It codes for CASRERTVFLTEAFF.

This clone was observed a few times. The J gene is TRBJ2-5, the V gene TRBV18; D ambiguous. The CDR3 loop spans 12 amino acids. V was pared by 3 bases and J by 4 bases, with 6 bases between. Germline CDR1 is KGHSH and CDR2 is LQKENI. The DNA of the CDR3 is TGTGCCAGCTCACCTGTCGGAGAGACCCAGTACTTC. Translated, it gives CASSPVGETQYF.

In this sample, this clone turned up a few times. This chain uses TRBV5-1 with TRBJ2-7; D is undetermined. Germline V gives CDR1 SGHRS, CDR2 YFSETQ. CDR3 length equals 14 residues. V was shortened by 0 bases and J by 5 bases, with 12 bases between the two germline ends. CDR3 nucleotides: TGCGCCAGCAGCTTGGGTGTTAGTCCCCACGAGCAGTACTTC. This gives the protein CASSLGVSPHEQYF. The full variable domain, its missing parts supplied by reference TRBV5-1 and TRBJ2-7, is KAGVTQTPRYLIKTRGQQVTLSCSPISGHRSVSWYQQTPGQGLQFLFEYFSETQRNKGNFPGRFSGRQFSNSRSEMNVSTLELGDSALYLCASSLGVSPHEQYFGPGTRLTVT.

This chain connects TRBV28 to TRBJ1-2, with a possible D match to TRBD1 (5 bases). The CDR3 loop spans 12 amino acids. CDR1 and CDR2 (germline): MDHEN, SYDVKM. V lost 11 bases and J 4 bases, leaving 14 bases between the germline ends. The CDR3 bases are TGTGCCTCCAAGGGGTTCGTCTATGGCTACACCTTC. It is translated as CASKGFVYGYTF.

In its sample, this clone was seen once. This chain joins TRBV7-8 and TRBJ1-2; D is unresolved. The CDR3 contains 14 residues. From germline, CDR1 is SGHVS and CDR2 FQNEAQ. V lost 3 bases and J lost 3, with 11 bases in between. CDR3 bases: TGTGCCAGCAGCTTTAGGCAGGCCCACTATGGCTACACCTTC. Its translation: CASSFRQAHYGYTF. Together with reference TRBV7-8 and TRBJ1-2, the CDR3 gives the full variable domain: GAGVSQSPRYKVAKRGQDVALRCDPISGHVSLFWYQQALGQGPEFLTYFQNEAQLDKSGLPSDRFFAERPEGSVSTLKIQRTQQEDSAVYLCASSFRQAHYGYTFGSGTRLTVV.

This chain links TRBV14 with TRBJ2-7; 7 bases match TRBD1. With V trimmed by 5 bases and J by 7 bases, 11 bases remained unmatched. This CDR3 comprises 14 residues. CDR1 SGHDN and CDR2 FVKESK come from the germline V gene. The CDR3 loop reads CASSGGQSFKEQYF. The CDR3 DNA is TGTGCCAGCAGCGGGGGACAGAGTTTTAAGGAGCAGTACTTC.

This clone appeared a single time. This chain links TRBV4-3 with TRBJ1-1, with TRBD1 matching over 10 bases. This CDR3 has 13 amino acids. Germline V gene lookup returns CDR1 LGHNA and CDR2 YSLEER. Trimming cost V 3 bases and J 7 bases; bases outside gene matches: 2. CDR3: CASSQGTGVEAFF. Here the CDR3 DNA reads TGCGCCAGCAGCCAGGGGACAGGGGTTGAAGCTTTCTTT.

The rearrangement uses TRBV5-8 and TRBJ1-5, with TRBD1 as a possible D gene (6 bases). Germline loops: CDR1 SGHTS, CDR2 YDEGEE. The CDR3 totals 16 residues. V was cut by 2 bases and J by 0 bases, with 12 bases left in between. The CDR3 DNA reads as TGTGCCAGCAGCTTTGAAGGGGGTGTTAGCAATCAGCCCCAGCATTTT. Translating it yields CASSFEGGVSNQPQHF.

Here the CDR3 reads CASSLQMTGQETQYF. The CDR3 DNA is TGTGCCAGCAGCTTACAAATGACAGGGCAAGAGACCCAGTACTTC. This sequence joins TRBV7-6 and TRBJ2-5, with 7 bases aligning to TRBD1. The CDR3 is made up of 15 amino acids. The V and J ends lost 2 bases and 2 bases, in that order; junction bases with no gene match: 5. CDR1 and CDR2 from the germline V gene are SGHVS and FNYEAQ.

Remarks on this clone: Compared with germline, one end of the junction differs, possibly owing to a read error. The chain uses TRBV2 and TRBJ2-1; 16 bases are a match to TRBD2. The CDR3 is made up of 13 amino acids. Germline lookup yields CDR1 SNHLY and CDR2 FYNNEI. The CDR3 DNA sequence: TGTGCCAGCAGTGAAGCGGGACTAGCGGGAGGGGTCTTC. Its translation is CASSEAGLAGGVF. The whole variable domain, remainder taken from reference TRBV2 and TRBJ2-1, is EPEVTQTPSHQVTQMGQEVILRCVPISNHLYFYWYRQILGQKVEFLVSFYNNEISEKSEIFDDQFSVERPDGSNFTLKIRSTKLEDSAMYFCASSEAGLAGGVFGPGTRLTVL.

The chain joins TRBV9 to TRBJ2-4; a possible D gene is TRBD2 (6 bases). The germline V gene has CDR1 SGDLS and CDR2 YYNGEE. V lost 4 bases and J lost 15, with 23 bases in between. The CDR3 loop spans 14 amino acids. This CDR3 is CASSPRIERAVLYF. The DNA of the CDR3 is TGTGCCAGCAGCCCAAGAATCGAGCGGGCGGTCTTGTACTTC.